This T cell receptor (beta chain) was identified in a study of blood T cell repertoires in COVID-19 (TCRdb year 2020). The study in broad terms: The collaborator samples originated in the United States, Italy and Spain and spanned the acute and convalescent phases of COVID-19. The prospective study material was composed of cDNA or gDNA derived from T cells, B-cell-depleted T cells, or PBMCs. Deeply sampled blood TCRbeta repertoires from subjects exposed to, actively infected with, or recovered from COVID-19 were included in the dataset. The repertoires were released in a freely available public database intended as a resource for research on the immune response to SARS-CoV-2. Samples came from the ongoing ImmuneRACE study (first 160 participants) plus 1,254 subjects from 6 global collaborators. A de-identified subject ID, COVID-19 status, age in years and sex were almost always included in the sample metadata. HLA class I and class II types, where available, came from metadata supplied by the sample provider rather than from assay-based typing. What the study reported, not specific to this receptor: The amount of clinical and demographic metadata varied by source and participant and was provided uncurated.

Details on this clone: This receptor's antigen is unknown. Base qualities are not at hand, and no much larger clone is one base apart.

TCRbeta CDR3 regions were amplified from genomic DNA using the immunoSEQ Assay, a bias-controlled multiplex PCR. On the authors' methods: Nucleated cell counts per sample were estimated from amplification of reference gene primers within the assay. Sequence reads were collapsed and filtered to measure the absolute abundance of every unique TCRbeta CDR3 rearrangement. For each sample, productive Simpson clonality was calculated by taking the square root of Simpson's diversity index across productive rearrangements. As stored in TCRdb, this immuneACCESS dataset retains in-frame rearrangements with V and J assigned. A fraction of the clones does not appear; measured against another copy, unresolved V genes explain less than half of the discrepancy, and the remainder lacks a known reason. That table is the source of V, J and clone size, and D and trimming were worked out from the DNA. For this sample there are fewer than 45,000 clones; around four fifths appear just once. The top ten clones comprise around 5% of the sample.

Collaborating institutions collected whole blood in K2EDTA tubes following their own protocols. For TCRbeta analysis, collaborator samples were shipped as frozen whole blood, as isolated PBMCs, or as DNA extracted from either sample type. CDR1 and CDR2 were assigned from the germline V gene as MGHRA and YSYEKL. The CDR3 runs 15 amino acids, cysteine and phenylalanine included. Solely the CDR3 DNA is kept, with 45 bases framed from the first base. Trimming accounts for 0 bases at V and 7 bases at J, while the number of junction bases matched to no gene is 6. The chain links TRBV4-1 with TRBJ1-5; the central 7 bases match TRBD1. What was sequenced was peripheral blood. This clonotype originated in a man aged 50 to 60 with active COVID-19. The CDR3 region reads CASSQDPTGDQPQHF. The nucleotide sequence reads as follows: TGCGCCAGCAGCCAAGATCCCACAGGGGACCAGCCCCAGCATTTT.